The text below deals with one T cell receptor (beta chain). These data originate in a study of blood T cell repertoires in COVID-19. Unmatched junction bases numbered 0, after V lost 0 bases and J lost 7 bases. The CDR3 is 14 amino acids. Germline values: CDR1 WNHNN, CDR2 SYGVQD (reference sequence). Sequencing used immunoSEQ multiplex PCR; TCRdb keeps in-frame clones, though not all of them. The sample contains some 380,000 clones, about 87% of which appear only once. Cohort placement rested on clinical history that participants reported themselves. The receptor comes from a man aged 25-40 years who had recovered from COVID-19. J is TRBJ1-4 and V is TRBV10-1, with 9 bases matching TRBD1. Sequencing was done on a sample of PBMCs or T cells enriched from blood (not recorded which). CDR3 sequence: CASSESGQGEKLFF. The DNA for the CDR3 is TGCGCCAGCAGTGAGTCGGGACAGGGTGAAAAACTGTTTTTT.